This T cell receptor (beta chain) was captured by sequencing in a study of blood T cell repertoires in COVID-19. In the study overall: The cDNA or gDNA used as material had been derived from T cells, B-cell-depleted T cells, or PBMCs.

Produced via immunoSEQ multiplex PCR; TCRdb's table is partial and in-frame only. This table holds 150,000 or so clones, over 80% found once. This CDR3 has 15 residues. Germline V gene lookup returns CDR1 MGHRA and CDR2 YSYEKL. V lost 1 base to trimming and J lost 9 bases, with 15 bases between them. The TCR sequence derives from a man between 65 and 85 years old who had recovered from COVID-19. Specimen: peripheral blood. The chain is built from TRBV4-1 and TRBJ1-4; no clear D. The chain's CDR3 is CASSQASQEGKKLFF. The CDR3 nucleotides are TGCGCCAGCAGCCAAGCATCCCAAGAGGGTAAAAAACTGTTTTTT.